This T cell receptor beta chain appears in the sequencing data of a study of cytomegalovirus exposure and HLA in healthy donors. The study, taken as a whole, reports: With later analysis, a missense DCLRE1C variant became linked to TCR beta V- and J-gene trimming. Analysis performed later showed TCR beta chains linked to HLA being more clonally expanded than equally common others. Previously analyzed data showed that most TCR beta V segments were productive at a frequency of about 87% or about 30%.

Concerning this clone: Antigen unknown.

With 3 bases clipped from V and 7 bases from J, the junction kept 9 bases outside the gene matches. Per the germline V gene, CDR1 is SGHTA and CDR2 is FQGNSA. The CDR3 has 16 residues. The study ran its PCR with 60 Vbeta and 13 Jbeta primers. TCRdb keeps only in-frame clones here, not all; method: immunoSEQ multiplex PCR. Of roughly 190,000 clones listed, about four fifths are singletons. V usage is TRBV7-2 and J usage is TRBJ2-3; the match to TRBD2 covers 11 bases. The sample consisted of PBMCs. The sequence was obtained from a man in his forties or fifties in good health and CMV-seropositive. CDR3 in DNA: TGTGCCAGCAGCTTCCAACTAGCGGGAGAGGGATATACGCAGTATTTT. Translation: CASSFQLAGEGYTQYF.